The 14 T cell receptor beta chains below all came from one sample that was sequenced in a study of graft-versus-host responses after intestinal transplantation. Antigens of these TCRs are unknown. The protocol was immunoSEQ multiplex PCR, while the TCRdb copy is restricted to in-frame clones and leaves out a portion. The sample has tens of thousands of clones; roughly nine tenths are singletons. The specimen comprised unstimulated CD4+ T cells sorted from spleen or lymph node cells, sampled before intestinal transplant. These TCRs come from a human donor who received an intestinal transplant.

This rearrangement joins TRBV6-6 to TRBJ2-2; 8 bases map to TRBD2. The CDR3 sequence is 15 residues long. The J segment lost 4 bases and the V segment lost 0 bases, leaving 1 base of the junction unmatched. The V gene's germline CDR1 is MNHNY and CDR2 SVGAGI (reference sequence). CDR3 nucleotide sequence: TGTGCCAGCAGTTACTCGGCGGGGGGCACCGGGGAGCTGTTTTTT. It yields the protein CASSYSAGGTGELFF.

This chain's CDR3 is CSVLRQAQETQYF. CDR3 DNA: TGCAGCGTTTTAAGACAGGCCCAAGAGACCCAGTACTTC. The chain carries TRBV29-1 and TRBJ2-5, with D possibly TRBD1 on 6 matching bases. The CDR3 consists of 13 residues. Looked up from germline, CDR1 is SQVTM and CDR2 is ANQGSEA. The V end was cut by 5 bases, the J end by 1 base, with 11 bases between.

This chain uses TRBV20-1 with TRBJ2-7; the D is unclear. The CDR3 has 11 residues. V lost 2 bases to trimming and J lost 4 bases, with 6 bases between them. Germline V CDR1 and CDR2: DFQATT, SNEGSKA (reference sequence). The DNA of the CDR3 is TGCAGTGCTAGAATCGGGTACGAGCAGTACTTC. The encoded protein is CSARIGYEQYF.

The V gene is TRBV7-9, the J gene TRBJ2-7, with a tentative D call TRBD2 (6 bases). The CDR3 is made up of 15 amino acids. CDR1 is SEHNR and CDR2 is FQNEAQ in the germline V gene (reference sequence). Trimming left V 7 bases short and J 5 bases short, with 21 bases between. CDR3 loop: CASTSGGPEVDEQYF. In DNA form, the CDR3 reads TGTGCCAGCACCTCCGGAGGGCCAGAAGTGGACGAGCAGTACTTC.

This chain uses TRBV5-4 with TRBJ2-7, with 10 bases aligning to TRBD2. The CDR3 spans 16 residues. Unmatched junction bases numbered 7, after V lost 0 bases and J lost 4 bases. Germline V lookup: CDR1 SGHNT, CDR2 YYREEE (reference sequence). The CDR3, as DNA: TGTGCCAGCAGCTTGGTCCCTAGCGGGGGCACTTACGAGCAGTACTTC. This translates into CASSLVPSGGTYEQYF.

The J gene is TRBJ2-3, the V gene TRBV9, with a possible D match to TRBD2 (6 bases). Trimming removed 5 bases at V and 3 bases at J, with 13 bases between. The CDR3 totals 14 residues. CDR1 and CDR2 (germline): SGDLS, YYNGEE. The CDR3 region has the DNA TGTGCCAGCAGTAGGGGACTCTCTACAGATACGCAGTATTTT. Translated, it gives CASSRGLSTDTQYF.

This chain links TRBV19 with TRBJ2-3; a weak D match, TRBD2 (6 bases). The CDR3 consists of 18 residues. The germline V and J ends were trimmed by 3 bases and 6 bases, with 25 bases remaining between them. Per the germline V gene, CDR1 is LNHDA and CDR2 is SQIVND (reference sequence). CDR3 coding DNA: TGTGCCAGTAGTATTGATGCGAGGGGAGGCAGTACCAGGGATACGCAGTATTTT. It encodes CASSIDARGGSTRDTQYF.

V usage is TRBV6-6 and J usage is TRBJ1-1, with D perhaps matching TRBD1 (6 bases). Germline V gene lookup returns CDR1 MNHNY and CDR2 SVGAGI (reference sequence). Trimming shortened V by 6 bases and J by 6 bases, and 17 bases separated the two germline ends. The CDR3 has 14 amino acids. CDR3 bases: TGTGCCAGCAGCACCGACAGGACATCCTCTGAAGCTTTCTTT. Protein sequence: CASSTDRTSSEAFF.

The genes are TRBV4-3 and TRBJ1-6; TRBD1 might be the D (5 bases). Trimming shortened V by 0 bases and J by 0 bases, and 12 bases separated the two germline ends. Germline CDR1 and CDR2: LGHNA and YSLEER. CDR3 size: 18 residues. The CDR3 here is CASSQDSGGSSYNSPLHF. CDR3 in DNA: TGCGCCAGCAGCCAAGATTCGGGGGGGAGCTCCTATAATTCACCCCTCCACTTT.

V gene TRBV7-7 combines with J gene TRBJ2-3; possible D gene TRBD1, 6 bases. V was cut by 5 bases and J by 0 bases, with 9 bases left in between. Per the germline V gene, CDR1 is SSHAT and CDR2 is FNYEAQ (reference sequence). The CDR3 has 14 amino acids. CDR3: CASSLRGSTDTQYF. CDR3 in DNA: TGTGCCAGCAGCCTCAGGGGAAGCACAGATACGCAGTATTTT.

CDR3 in DNA: TGCGCCAGCAGCCAAGTCCCGCAGCGGGGGGAAGAGACCCAGTACTTC. It yields the protein CASSQVPQRGEETQYF. V and J are TRBV4-1 and TRBJ2-5, with 9 bases that match TRBD2. V shed 1 base and J 3 bases; nucleotides not matched to a gene: 6. Germline V CDR1 and CDR2: MGHRA, YSYEKL. The CDR3 has 16 amino acids.

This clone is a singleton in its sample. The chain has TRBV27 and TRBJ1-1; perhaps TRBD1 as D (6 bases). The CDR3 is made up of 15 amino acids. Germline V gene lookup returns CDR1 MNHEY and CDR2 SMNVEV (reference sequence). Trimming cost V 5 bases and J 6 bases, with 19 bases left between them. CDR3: CASSRQVPSAAEAFF. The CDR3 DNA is TGTGCCAGCAGTCGACAGGTCCCCTCAGCCGCTGAAGCTTTCTTT.

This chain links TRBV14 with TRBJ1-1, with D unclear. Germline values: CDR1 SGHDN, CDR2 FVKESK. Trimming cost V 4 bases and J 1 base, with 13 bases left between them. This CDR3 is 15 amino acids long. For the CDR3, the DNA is TGTGCCAGCAGCCCAAGATTAGTGCAGAACACTGAAGCTTTCTTT. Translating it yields CASSPRLVQNTEAFF. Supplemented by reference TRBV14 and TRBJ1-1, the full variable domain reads EAGVTQFPSHSVIEKGQTVTLRCDPISGHDNLYWYRRVMGKEIKFLLHFVKESKQDESGMPNNRFLAERTGGTYSTLKVQPAELEDSGVYFCASSPRLVQNTEAFFGQGTRLTVV.

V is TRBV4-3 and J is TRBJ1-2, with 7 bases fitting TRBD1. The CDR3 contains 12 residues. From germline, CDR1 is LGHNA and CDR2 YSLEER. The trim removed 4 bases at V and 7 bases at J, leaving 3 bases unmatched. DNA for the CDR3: TGCGCCAGCAGCCTAACAGGGGTTGGCTACACCTTC. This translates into CASSLTGVGYTF.